This T cell receptor beta chain was identified in a study of T cell responses to AZD1222 COVID-19 vaccine. Sequenced by immunoSEQ multiplex PCR; TCRdb stores in-frame clones only, minus some. This table has some 84,000 clones, around 90% appearing once. V dropped 4 bases and J dropped 2 bases, with 6 bases sitting between them. This CDR3 has 12 amino acids. Germline V gene sequence: CDR1 KGHSH, CDR2 LQKENI. The chain combines TRBV18 with TRBJ2-7, with D hard to call. This specimen was peripheral blood, taken 28 days after the second AZD1222 dose. The TCR was taken from an adult who received the AZD1222 COVID-19 vaccine. CDR3 DNA: TGTGCCAGCTCACTAGACCCCTACGAGCAGTACTTC. It translates to CASSLDPYEQYF. The full variable domain, completed using reference TRBV18 and TRBJ2-7, is NAGVMQNPRHLVRRRGQEARLRCSPMKGHSHVYWYRQLPEEGLKFMVYLQKENIIDESGMPKERFSAEFPKEGPSILRIQQVVRGDSAAYFCASSLDPYEQYFGPGTRLTVT.